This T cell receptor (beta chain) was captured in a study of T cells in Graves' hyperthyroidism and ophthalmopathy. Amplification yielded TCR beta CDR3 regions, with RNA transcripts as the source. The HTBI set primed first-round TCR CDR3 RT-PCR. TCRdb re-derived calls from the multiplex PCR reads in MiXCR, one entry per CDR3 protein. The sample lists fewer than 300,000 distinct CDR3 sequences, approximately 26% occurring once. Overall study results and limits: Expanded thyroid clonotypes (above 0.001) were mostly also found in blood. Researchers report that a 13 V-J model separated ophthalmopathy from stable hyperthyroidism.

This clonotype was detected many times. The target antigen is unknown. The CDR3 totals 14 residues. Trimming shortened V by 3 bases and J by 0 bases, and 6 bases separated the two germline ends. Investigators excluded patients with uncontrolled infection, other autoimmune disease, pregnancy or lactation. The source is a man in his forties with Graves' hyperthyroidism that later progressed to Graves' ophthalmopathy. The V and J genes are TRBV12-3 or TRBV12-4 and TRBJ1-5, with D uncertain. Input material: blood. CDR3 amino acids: CASSFYDSNQPQHF. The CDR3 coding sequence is TGTGCCAGCAGTTTCTATGATAGCAATCAGCCCCAGCATTTT.